This T cell receptor beta chain was obtained from a study of cytomegalovirus exposure and HLA in healthy donors. Overall study results and limits: Among TCR beta chains, those listed as cytomegalovirus-associated numbered over 150. In vitro work confirmed that a few CMV-associated chains recognize CMV antigens. For most TCR sequences rarity was the rule, although some public TCRs occurred in many donors.

Note on this clone: The antigen is not known.

Method: immunoSEQ multiplex PCR; TCRdb's copy keeps in-frame clones and lacks some. The sample holds some 140,000 clones, 80% to 90% seen once. The germline gives CDR1 SGDLS, CDR2 YYNGEE. The CDR3 contains 14 residues. The V and J ends lost 6 bases and 5 bases, in that order; junction bases with no gene match: 6. The TCR originated in a woman aged 25-40 years in good health and CMV-seronegative. The sequencing sample was made of PBMCs. The chain carries TRBV9 and TRBJ2-2; TRBD1 matches at 8 bases. CDR3 nucleotide sequence: TGTGCCAGCACCAGGACAGGGCATACCGGGGAGCTGTTTTTT. This translates into CASTRTGHTGELFF.